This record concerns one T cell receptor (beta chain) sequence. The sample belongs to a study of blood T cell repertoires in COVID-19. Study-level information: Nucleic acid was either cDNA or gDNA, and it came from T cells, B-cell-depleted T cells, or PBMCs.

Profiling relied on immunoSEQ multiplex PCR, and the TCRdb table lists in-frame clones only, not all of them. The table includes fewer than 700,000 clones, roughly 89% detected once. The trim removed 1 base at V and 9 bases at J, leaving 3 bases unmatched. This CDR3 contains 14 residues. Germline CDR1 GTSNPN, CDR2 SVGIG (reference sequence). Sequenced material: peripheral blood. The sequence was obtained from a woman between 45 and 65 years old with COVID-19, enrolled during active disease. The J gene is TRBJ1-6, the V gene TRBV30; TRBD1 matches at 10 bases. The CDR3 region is CAWSGQGASSPLHF. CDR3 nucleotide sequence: TGTGCCTGGAGTGGACAGGGGGCCAGTTCACCCCTCCACTTT.